This T cell receptor (beta chain) was sequenced for a study of control samples from healthy donors and cancer patients. The CDR3 runs 18 residues. The germline V gene encodes CDR1 MDHEN and CDR2 SYDVKM. The trim removed 6 bases at V and 0 bases at J, leaving 15 bases unmatched. Sequencing was performed with immunoSEQ multiplex PCR; in TCRdb, only in-frame clones are kept and a portion is missing. Of around 130,000 clones listed, roughly 91% are singletons. The TCR originated in a man aged 50 to 60 with head and neck cancer. The chain joins TRBV28 to TRBJ1-2; 8 nucleotides align to TRBD1. Sequencing was done on a sample of PBMCs. CDR3 sequence (DNA): TGTGCCAGCAGACCTGGACAGGGCCTGCCCGAAGCTAACTATGGCTACACCTTC. Translating gives CASRPGQGLPEANYGYTF.